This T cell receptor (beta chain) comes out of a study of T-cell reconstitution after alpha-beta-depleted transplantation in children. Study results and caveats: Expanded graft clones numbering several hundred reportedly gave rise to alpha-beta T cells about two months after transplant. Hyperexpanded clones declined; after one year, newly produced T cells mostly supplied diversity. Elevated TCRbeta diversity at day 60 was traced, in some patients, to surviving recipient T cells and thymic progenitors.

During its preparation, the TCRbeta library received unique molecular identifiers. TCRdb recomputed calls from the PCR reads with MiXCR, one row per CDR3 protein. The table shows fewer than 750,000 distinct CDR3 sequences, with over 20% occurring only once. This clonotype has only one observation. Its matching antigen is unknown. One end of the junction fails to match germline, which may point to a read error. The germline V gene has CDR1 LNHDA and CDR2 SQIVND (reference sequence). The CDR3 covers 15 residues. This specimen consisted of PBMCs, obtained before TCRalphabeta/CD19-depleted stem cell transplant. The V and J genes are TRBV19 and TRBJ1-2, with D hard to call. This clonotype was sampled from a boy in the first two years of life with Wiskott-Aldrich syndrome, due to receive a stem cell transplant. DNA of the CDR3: TGTGCCAGTAGTATGTGGCGGGTCGGTGCGAAAGGCTACGCCTTC. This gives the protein CASSMWRVGAKGYAF.